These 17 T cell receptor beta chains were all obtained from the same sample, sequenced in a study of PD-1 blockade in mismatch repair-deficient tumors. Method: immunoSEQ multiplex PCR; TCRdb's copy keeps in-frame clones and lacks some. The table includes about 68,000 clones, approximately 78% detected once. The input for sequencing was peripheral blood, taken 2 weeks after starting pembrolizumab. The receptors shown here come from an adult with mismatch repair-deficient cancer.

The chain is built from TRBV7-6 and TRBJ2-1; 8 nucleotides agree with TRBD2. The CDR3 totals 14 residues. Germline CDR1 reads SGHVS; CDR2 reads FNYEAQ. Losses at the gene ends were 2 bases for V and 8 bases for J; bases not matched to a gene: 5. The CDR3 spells CASSLSWTSYEQFF. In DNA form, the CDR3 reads TGTGCCAGCAGCTTAAGCTGGACTAGCTATGAGCAGTTCTTC.

This chain's CDR3 is CASSYVGRFDEQFF. Written as DNA, the CDR3 is TGTGCCAGCAGTTACGTGGGGCGCTTCGATGAGCAGTTCTTC. The gene calls are TRBV6-5 and TRBJ2-1, with a tentative D call TRBD1 (5 bases). The CDR3 runs 14 residues. Trimming removed 2 bases from V and 8 bases from J, with 13 bases in between. Per the germline V gene, CDR1 is MNHEY and CDR2 is SVGAGI.

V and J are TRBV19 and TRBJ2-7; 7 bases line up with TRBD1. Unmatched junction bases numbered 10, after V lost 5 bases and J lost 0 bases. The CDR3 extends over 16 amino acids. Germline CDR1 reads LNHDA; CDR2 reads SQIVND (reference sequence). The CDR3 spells CASSVSPGQSSYEQYF. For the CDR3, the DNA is TGTGCCAGTAGTGTTTCTCCGGGACAGAGCTCCTACGAGCAGTACTTC.

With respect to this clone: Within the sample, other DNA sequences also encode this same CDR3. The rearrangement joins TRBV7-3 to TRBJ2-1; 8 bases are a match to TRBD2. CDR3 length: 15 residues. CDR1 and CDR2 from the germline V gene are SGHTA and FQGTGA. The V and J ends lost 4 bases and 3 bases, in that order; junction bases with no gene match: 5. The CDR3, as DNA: TGTGCCAGCAGCTACCTAGCGGGTAGCTACAATGAGCAGTTCTTC. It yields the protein CASSYLAGSYNEQFF.

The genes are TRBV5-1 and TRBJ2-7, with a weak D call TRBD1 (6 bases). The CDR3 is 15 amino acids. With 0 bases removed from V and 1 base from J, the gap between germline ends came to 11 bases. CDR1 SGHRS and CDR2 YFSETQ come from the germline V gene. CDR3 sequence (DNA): TGCGCCAGCAGCTTGGGGGTCAGGGGATCCTACGAGCAGTACTTC. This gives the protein CASSLGVRGSYEQYF.

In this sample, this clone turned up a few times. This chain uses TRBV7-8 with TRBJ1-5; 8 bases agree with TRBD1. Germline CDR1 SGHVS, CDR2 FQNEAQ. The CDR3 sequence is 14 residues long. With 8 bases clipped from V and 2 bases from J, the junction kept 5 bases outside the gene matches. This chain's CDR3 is CASADREGNQPQHF. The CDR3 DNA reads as TGTGCCAGCGCGGACAGGGAAGGCAATCAGCCCCAGCATTTT.

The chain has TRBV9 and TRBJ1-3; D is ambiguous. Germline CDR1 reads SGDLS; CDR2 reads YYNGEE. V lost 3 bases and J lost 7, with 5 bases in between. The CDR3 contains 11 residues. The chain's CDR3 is CASSDSNTIYF. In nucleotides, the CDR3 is TGTGCCAGCAGCGACAGTAACACCATATATTTT. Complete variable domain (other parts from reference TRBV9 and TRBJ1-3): DSGVTQTPKHLITATGQRVTLRCSPRSGDLSVYWYQQSLDQGLQFLIQYYNGEERAKGNILERFSAQQFPDLHSELNLSSLELGDSALYFCASSDSNTIYFGEGSWLTVV.

In DNA, the CDR3 is TGTGCCTGGAGTGGTATGGAGGGGAGTCAACCGCTTTGCAGAACTGGCAAAAATCAGCCCCAGCATTTT. It encodes CAWSGMEGSQPLCRTGKNQPQHF. This chain links TRBV30 with TRBJ1-5; a possible D gene is TRBD1 (5 bases). The CDR3 contains 23 residues. Trimming took off 1 base at V and 4 bases at J, with 38 bases between the two ends. Germline V CDR1 and CDR2: GTSNPN, SVGIG (reference sequence).

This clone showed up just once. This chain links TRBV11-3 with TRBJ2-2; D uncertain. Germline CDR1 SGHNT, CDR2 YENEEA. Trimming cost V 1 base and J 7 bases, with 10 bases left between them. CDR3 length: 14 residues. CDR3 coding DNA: TGTGCCAGCAGCTTAGTAGGGAATGGCGGGGAGCTGTTTTTT. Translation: CASSLVGNGGELFF.

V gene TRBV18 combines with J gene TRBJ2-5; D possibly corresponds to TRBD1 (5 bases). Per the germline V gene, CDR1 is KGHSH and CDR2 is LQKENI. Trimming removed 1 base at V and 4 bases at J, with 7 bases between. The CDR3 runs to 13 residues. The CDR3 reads CASSPQGPETQYF. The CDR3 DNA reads TGTGCCAGCTCACCACAGGGGCCAGAGACCCAGTACTTC.

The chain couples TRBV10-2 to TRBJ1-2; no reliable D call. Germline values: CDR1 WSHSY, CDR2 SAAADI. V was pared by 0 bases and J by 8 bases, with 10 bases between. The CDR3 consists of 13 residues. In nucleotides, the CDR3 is TGCGCCAGCAGTGAGTCGACGGTCCGGGGCTACACCTTC. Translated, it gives CASSESTVRGYTF.

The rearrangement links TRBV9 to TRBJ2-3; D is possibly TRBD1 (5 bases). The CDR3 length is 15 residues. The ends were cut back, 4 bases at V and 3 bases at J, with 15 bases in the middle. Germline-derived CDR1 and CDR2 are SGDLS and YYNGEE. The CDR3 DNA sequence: TGTGCCAGCAGCCCGTTAGGGGTTTTGACAGATACGCAGTATTTT. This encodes CASSPLGVLTDTQYF.

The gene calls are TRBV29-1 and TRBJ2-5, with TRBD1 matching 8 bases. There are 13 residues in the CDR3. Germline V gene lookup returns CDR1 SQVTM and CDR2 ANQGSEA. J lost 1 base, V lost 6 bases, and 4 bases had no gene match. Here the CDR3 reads CSVATGGQETQYF. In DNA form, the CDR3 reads TGCAGCGTGGCTACAGGGGGCCAAGAGACCCAGTACTTC. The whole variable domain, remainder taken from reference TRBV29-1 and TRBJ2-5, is SAVISQKPSRDICQRGTSLTIQCQVDSQVTMMFWYRQQPGQSLTLIATANQGSEATYESGFVIDKFPISRPNLTFSTLTVSNMSPEDSSIYLCSVATGGQETQYFGPGTRLLVL.

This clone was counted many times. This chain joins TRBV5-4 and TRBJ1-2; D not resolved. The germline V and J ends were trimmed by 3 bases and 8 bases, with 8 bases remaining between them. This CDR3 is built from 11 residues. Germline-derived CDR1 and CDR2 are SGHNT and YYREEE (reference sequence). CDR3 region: CASSSVNGYTF. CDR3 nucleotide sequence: TGTGCCAGCAGCTCGGTGAACGGCTACACCTTC. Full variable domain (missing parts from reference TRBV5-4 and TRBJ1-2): ETGVTQSPTHLIKTRGQQVTLRCSSQSGHNTVSWYQQALGQGPQFIFQYYREEENGRGNFPPRFSGLQFPNYSSELNVNALELDDSALYLCASSSVNGYTFGSGTRLTVV.

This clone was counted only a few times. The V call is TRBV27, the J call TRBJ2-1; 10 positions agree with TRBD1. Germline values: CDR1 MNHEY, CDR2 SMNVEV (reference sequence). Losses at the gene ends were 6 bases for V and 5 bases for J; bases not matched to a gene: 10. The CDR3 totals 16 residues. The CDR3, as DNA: TGTGCCAGCAGGCCTCTCGCCGGGACAGGGGACAATGAGCAGTTCTTC. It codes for CASRPLAGTGDNEQFF.

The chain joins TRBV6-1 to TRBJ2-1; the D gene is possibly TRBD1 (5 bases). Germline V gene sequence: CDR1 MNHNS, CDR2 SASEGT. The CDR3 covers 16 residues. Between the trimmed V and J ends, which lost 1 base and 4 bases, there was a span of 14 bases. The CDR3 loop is CASSEGRVWGYNEQFF. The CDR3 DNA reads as TGTGCCAGCAGTGAAGGCAGGGTGTGGGGTTACAATGAGCAGTTCTTC.

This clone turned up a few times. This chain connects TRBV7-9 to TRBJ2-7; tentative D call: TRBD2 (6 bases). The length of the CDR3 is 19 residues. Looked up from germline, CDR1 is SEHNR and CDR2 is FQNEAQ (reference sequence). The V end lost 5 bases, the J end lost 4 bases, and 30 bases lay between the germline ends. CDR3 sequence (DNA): TGTGCCAGCAGCCCCTACTACCTACACGACCGGGGACTGAAATACGAGCAGTACTTC. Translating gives CASSPYYLHDRGLKYEQYF.